The 3 T cell receptor beta chains reported below all come from one sample, sequenced in a study of T cell responses to AZD1222 COVID-19 vaccine (TCRdb year 2021). The time point label corresponds to: baseline before first vaccination. To prepare the library, the immunoSEQ multiplex PCR assay was applied. The clones in this table, taken by TCRdb from immuneACCESS, are in-frame only. Not every clone is retained; where verified, under half of the shortfall comes from an unresolved V gene, and the cause of the rest is unknown. Across this sample there are some 95,000 clones, with 70% to 90% seen only once. The ten largest account for roughly 3.5% of the sample. Sequences were derived from peripheral blood, sampled on day 0 of AZD1222 vaccination. Receptor source: an adult in good health.

This rearrangement joins TRBV9 to TRBJ1-1; 7 bases align to TRBD1. The CDR3 sequence is 14 residues long. Germline V gene sequence: CDR1 SGDLS, CDR2 YYNGEE. V shed 3 bases, J shed 7 bases, and the junction held 9 bases outside the gene matches. The CDR3 DNA follows: TGTGCCAGCAGCGAGCCGACAGGGCGCTGTGAAGCTTTCTTT. Translated: CASSEPTGRCEAFF.

This rearrangement joins TRBV6-5 to TRBJ1-5; D perhaps matches TRBD1 (6 bases). Trimming took off 6 bases at V and 3 bases at J, with 15 bases between the two ends. Germline V lookup: CDR1 MNHEY, CDR2 SVGAGI. The CDR3 totals 15 residues. This CDR3 is CASREGGGLNQPQHF. As DNA, the CDR3 is TGTGCCAGCAGAGAGGGAGGGGGACTCAATCAGCCCCAGCATTTT.

The chain is built from TRBV2 and TRBJ1-2; TRBD1 might be the D (5 bases). Trimming shortened V by 5 bases and J by 5 bases, and 15 bases separated the two germline ends. This CDR3 has 14 residues. Germline CDR1 is SNHLY and CDR2 is FYNNEI. The CDR3 spells CASSYGGGRYGYTF. In DNA, the CDR3 is TGTGCCAGCAGTTACGGCGGGGGACGGTATGGCTACACCTTC.